This entry lists 15 T cell receptor beta chains sequenced from one sample in a study of T-cell memory formation after mild COVID-19. Each CDR3 protein is one row after TCRdb ran MiXCR on the 5' RACE reads. The table lists 200,000 to 250,000 distinct CDR3 sequences, 8.5% to 9.5% of them singletons, with around 23% in the top ten. Sequencing used PBMCs or a T cell subset sorted from them (not recorded which). These receptors were obtained from a man between 18 and 29 years old who had mild COVID-19 (a few samples of this study predate the infection). Cell type and time point are not known.

This clonotype was detected only a few times. The J gene is TRBJ1-5, the V gene TRBV6-5; no definite D call. The germline V gene encodes CDR1 MNHEY and CDR2 SVGAGI. Trimming took 2 bases from V and 4 from J, leaving 6 bases between them. The CDR3 runs 13 residues. The CDR3 region has the DNA TGTGCCAGCAGTTACAAACCGAATCAGCCCCAGCATTTT. This codes for CASSYKPNQPQHF.

The chain couples TRBV7-2 to TRBJ1-6; perhaps TRBD1 as D (5 bases). V lost 5 bases and J 16 bases, leaving 15 bases between the germline ends. CDR3 size: 12 residues. CDR1 is SGHTA, CDR2 FQGNSA, per germline. The CDR3 loop reads CASSLAGTALHF. The CDR3 DNA sequence: TGTGCCAGCAGCCTTGCCGGGACGGCACTCCACTTT.

The V and J genes are TRBV7-8 and TRBJ1-5, with 7 bases lining up with TRBD1. The V gene end was trimmed by 5 bases and the J gene end by 2 bases; junction bases not matched to a gene: 3. The CDR3 consists of 14 residues. Germline assignment: CDR1 SGHVS and CDR2 FQNEAQ. In DNA, the CDR3 is TGTGCCAGCAGCATAGACAGGGGCAATCAGCCCCAGCATTTT. Its protein is CASSIDRGNQPQHF.

This clonotype was seen more than once but under ten times. This chain uses TRBV7-9 with TRBJ2-1, with 7 nucleotides matching TRBD1. The V gene's germline CDR1 is SEHNR and CDR2 FQNEAQ (reference sequence). This CDR3 comprises 15 residues. The trim removed 4 bases at V and 6 bases at J, leaving 9 bases unmatched. The CDR3, as DNA: TGTGCCAGCAGCTCGACAGGGTTATTTGGCAATGAGCAGTTCTTC. This encodes CASSSTGLFGNEQFF.

This clonotype turned up a few times. The rearrangement uses TRBV6-6 and TRBJ2-3; D unresolved. V was trimmed by 2 bases and J by 2 bases, leaving 11 bases between them. This CDR3 spans 15 amino acids. CDR1 and CDR2 from the germline V gene are MNHNY and SVGAGI (reference sequence). The CDR3 loop reads CASSYPHMSTDTQYF. In nucleotides, the CDR3 is TGTGCCAGCAGTTACCCCCACATGTCCACAGATACGCAGTATTTT.

This chain connects TRBV6-2 or TRBV6-3 to TRBJ2-1; D remains ambiguous. Trimming cost V 3 bases and J 6 bases, with 12 bases left between them. The CDR3 totals 14 residues. CDR1 is MNHEY, CDR2 SVGEGT, per germline. Here the CDR3 reads CASSYHNLGNEQFF. The DNA for the CDR3 is TGTGCCAGCAGTTATCATAACCTGGGCAATGAGCAGTTCTTC.

This clonotype was seen many times. The rearrangement uses TRBV6-2 or TRBV6-3 and TRBJ2-3; weak D call: TRBD2 (6 bases). V was shortened by 4 bases and J by 1 base, with 12 bases between the two germline ends. Per the germline V gene, CDR1 is MNHEY and CDR2 is SVGEGT. This CDR3 is 15 amino acids long. The CDR3 nucleotides read TGTGCCAGCAGTTTCCGCGGAGGGGGCACAGATACGCAGTATTTT. Amino acid sequence: CASSFRGGGTDTQYF.

This clonotype occurred a few times. The V call is TRBV15, the J call TRBJ2-5; TRBD1 agrees at 10 bases. In germline, CDR1 is LNHNV, CDR2 YYDKDF (reference sequence). The CDR3 is 16 amino acids. Losses at the gene ends were 2 bases for V and 5 bases for J; bases not matched to a gene: 8. The CDR3 loop is CATSRHSGTGEETQYF. The CDR3 coding sequence is TGTGCCACCAGCAGACACTCCGGGACAGGGGAGGAGACCCAGTACTTC. Filled out from reference TRBV15 and TRBJ2-5, the complete variable domain reads DAMVIQNPRYQVTQFGKPVTLSCSQTLNHNVMYWYQQKSSQAPKLLFHYYDKDFNNEADTPDNFQSRRPNTSFCFLDIRSPGLGDTAMYLCATSRHSGTGEETQYFGPGTRLLVL.

In its sample, this clonotype was seen many times. This chain connects TRBV20-1 to TRBJ2-7; D uncertain. Germline V gene sequence: CDR1 DFQATT, CDR2 SNEGSKA (reference sequence). CDR3 size: 15 residues. V lost 0 bases to trimming and J lost 0 bases, with 12 bases between them. DNA for the CDR3: TGCAGTGCTAGAGACCAGGCTTCAGCCTCCTACGAGCAGTACTTC. Protein: CSARDQASASYEQYF.

This clonotype was counted between two and nine times. The chain combines TRBV12-3 or TRBV12-4 with TRBJ2-2; D remains ambiguous. This CDR3 has 15 residues. V lost 2 bases and J 4 bases, leaving 11 bases between the germline ends. This CDR3 reads CASSLSARSTGELFF. The CDR3 DNA reads TGTGCCAGCAGTTTATCCGCTCGGAGCACCGGGGAGCTGTTTTTT.

This clonotype was seen only a few times. This sequence joins TRBV7-3 and TRBJ1-2; 8 positions agree with TRBD1. Germline CDR1 reads SGHTA; CDR2 reads FQGTGA. The CDR3 is made up of 16 amino acids. Unmatched junction bases numbered 11, after V lost 4 bases and J lost 4 bases. The CDR3 sequence is CASSSQTDRVFYGYTF. In nucleotides, the CDR3 is TGTGCCAGCAGCTCCCAGACGGACAGGGTGTTCTATGGCTACACCTTC.

This rearrangement joins TRBV4-3 to TRBJ1-1, with unresolved D. Deletions cut 3 bases from V and 4 bases from J, with 9 bases between. Germline V gene lookup returns CDR1 LGHNA and CDR2 YSLEER. The CDR3 spans 13 residues. CDR3 nucleotide sequence: TGCGCCAGCAGCCAGTGGAGGGCCACTGAAGCTTTCTTT. This gives the protein CASSQWRATEAFF.

The chain recombines TRBV24-1 with TRBJ2-3, with 8 positions matching TRBD2. V lost 2 bases, J lost 11 bases, and 11 bases stayed unmatched. Germline CDR1 KGHDR, CDR2 SFDVKD. The CDR3 consists of 15 residues. The CDR3 DNA reads as TGTGCCACCAGTGATTCCGGGACTAGGAATAGTAAGCAGTATTTT. This gives the protein CATSDSGTRNSKQYF.

This clonotype has only a few counts. The CDR3 reads CATSTTVTVTEAFF. The CDR3 DNA sequence: TGTGCCACCAGCACGACAGTGACGGTCACTGAAGCTTTCTTT. The V and J genes are TRBV15 and TRBJ1-1; a possible D gene is TRBD1 (5 bases). The ends were cut back, 4 bases at V and 4 bases at J, with 13 bases in the middle. The CDR3 runs to 14 residues. Germline V gene data show CDR1 as LNHNV and CDR2 as YYDKDF (reference sequence).

The chain has TRBV20-1 and TRBJ2-1; D ambiguous. This CDR3 comprises 14 residues. V gave up 0 bases and J gave up 0 bases, with 6 bases separating them. Germline V gene sequence: CDR1 DFQATT, CDR2 SNEGSKA (reference sequence). This chain's CDR3 is CSARERNSYNEQFF. CDR3 sequence (DNA): TGCAGTGCTAGAGAGAGGAACTCCTACAATGAGCAGTTCTTC.